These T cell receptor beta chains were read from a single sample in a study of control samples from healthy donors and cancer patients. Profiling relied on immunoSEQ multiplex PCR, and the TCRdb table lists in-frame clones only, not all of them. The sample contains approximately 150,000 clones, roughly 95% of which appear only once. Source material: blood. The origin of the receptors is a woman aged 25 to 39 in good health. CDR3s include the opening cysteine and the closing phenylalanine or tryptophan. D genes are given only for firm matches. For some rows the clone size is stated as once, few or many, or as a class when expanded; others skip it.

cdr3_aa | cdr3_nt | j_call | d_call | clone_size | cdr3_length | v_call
CASSLATAKSNQPQHF | TGTGCCAGCAGCTTAGCGACAGCGAAATCTAATCAGCCCCAGCATTTT | TRBJ1-5 | NA | NA | 16 | TRBV7-8
CASSSLGGRHEQYF | TGTGCCAGCAGCTCCCTCGGGGGCCGCCACGAGCAGTACTTC | TRBJ2-7 | NA | once | 14 | TRBV7-9
CASSYLDGTGELFF | TGTGCCAGCAGTTACCTTGACGGCACCGGGGAGCTGTTTTTT | TRBJ2-2 | NA | NA | 14 | TRBV6-5
CASSKLAGQANTGELFF | TGTGCCAGCTCCAAACTAGCGGGGCAAGCGAACACCGGGGAGCTGTTTTTT | TRBJ2-2 | TRBD2 | NA | 17 | TRBV18
CASTNPQGAGETQYF | TGTGCCAGCACCAACCCACAGGGCGCCGGAGAGACCCAGTACTTC | TRBJ2-5 | NA | NA | 15 | TRBV28
CASSSPGWGGTEAFF | TGTGCCAGCAGCTCTCCAGGGTGGGGGGGCACTGAAGCTTTCTTT | TRBJ1-1 | NA | NA | 15 | TRBV28
CASRAGGANVLTF | TGTGCCAGCAGGGCGGGGGGGGCCAACGTCCTGACTTTC | TRBJ2-6 | NA | NA | 13 | TRBV27
CASSIPRKNTEAFF | TGTGCCAGTAGTATCCCCAGGAAGAACACTGAAGCTTTCTTT | TRBJ1-1 | NA | NA | 14 | TRBV19
CASSRGATDYGYTF | TGTGCCAGCTCAAGGGGGGCCACCGACTATGGCTACACCTTC | TRBJ1-2 | NA | NA | 14 | TRBV18
CASSRGTGGGYTF | TGTGCCAGCAGCCGAGGGACAGGGGGTGGCTACACCTTC | TRBJ1-2 | TRBD1 | NA | 13 | TRBV27
CASSQEIRQGTREQFF | TGCGCCAGCAGCCAAGAAATTCGGCAGGGAACGAGGGAGCAGTTCTTC | TRBJ2-1 | NA | NA | 16 | TRBV4-1
CASSIVRDRVQFF | TGTGCCAGTAGTATAGTCAGGGACCGGGTGCAGTTCTTC | TRBJ2-1 | NA | NA | 13 | TRBV19
CASSLDYGYTF | TGTGCCAGCAGCTTAGACTATGGCTACACCTTC | TRBJ1-2 | NA | NA | 11 | TRBV7-9
CASSPWLMETQYF | TGTGCCAGCTCACCGTGGTTAATGGAGACCCAGTACTTC | TRBJ2-5 | NA | NA | 13 | TRBV18
CASSPLPGLAYNEQFF | TGTGCCAGCAGCCCTCTTCCGGGACTAGCGTACAATGAGCAGTTCTTC | TRBJ2-1 | TRBD2 | NA | 16 | TRBV6-2/TRBV6-3
CASSPLQGSYNSPLHF | TGTGCCAGCTCACCACTGCAGGGGAGCTATAATTCACCCCTCCACTTT | TRBJ1-6 | NA | NA | 16 | TRBV18
CASSRDRGYGYTF | TGTGCCAGCAGTCGGGACAGGGGATATGGCTACACCTTC | TRBJ1-2 | TRBD1 | NA | 13 | TRBV6-5
CASSLLTGPYNSPLHF | TGTGCCAGCAGTTTACTAACAGGGCCCTATAATTCACCCCTCCACTTT | TRBJ1-6 | NA | once | 16 | TRBV28
CASSAGYNEQFF | TGTGCCAGCAGTGCGGGATACAATGAGCAGTTCTTC | TRBJ2-1 | NA | NA | 12 | TRBV2
CASSLKRGWDTDTQYF | TGTGCCAGCAGCTTAAAGCGGGGGTGGGACACAGATACGCAGTATTTT | TRBJ2-3 | TRBD2 | NA | 16 | TRBV7-6
CASSWGQRGNQPQHF | TGTGCCAGCAGTTGGGGACAGCGGGGGAATCAGCCCCAGCATTTT | TRBJ1-5 | TRBD1 | once | 15 | TRBV28
CASSYTPSYEQYF | TGTGCCAGCAGTTACACCCCCTCCTACGAGCAGTACTTC | TRBJ2-7 | NA | once | 13 | TRBV6-5
CASTVWTEAFF | TGTGCCAGTACTGTATGGACTGAAGCTTTCTTT | TRBJ1-1 | NA | few | 11 | TRBV19
CATSRDRGRGQYNEQFF | TGTGCCACCAGCAGAGATCGAGGAAGGGGGCAATACAATGAGCAGTTCTTC | TRBJ2-1 | TRBD1 | NA | 17 | TRBV15
CASSPGSNNEKLFF | TGTGCCAGCAGCCCGGGTAGTAATAATGAAAAACTGTTTTTT | TRBJ1-4 | NA | once | 14 | TRBV3-1/TRBV3-2
CASSDQGRDYGYTF | TGTGCCAGCAGCGACCAGGGTAGGGACTATGGCTACACCTTC | TRBJ1-2 | NA | NA | 14 | TRBV3-1/TRBV3-2
CAWSMNTEAFF | TGTGCCTGGAGTATGAACACTGAAGCTTTCTTT | TRBJ1-1 | NA | NA | 11 | TRBV30
CAWSVGGNTEAFF | TGTGCCTGGAGTGTCGGGGGGAACACTGAAGCTTTCTTT | TRBJ1-1 | NA | NA | 13 | TRBV30
CASSQGGGAAMNTEAFF | TGTGCCAGCAGCCAGGGGGGAGGGGCGGCCATGAACACTGAAGCTTTCTTT | TRBJ1-1 | NA | once | 17 | TRBV3-1/TRBV3-2
CASSLASQYEQYF | TGTGCTAGCAGCTTAGCCTCCCAATACGAGCAGTACTTC | TRBJ2-7 | NA | NA | 13 | TRBV7-7
CASSRGDSRTNYGYTF | TGTGCCAGCAGCCGCGGGGACAGCAGGACTAACTATGGCTACACCTTC | TRBJ1-2 | TRBD1 | NA | 16 | TRBV11-2
CASSPTLAGGFSGNEQFF | TGTGCCAGCAGTCCGACACTAGCGGGAGGGTTTTCGGGCAATGAGCAGTTCTTC | TRBJ2-1 | TRBD2 | NA | 18 | TRBV28
CASSQTGEYEQYF | TGTGCCAGCAGCCAGACCGGGGAATACGAGCAGTACTTC | TRBJ2-7 | NA | NA | 13 | TRBV11-1
CASSLEGLGSPLHF | TGCGCCAGCAGCTTGGAAGGGCTCGGCTCACCCCTCCACTTT | TRBJ1-6 | NA | NA | 14 | TRBV5-1
CASSLSRQGVPYEQYF | TGTGCCAGCAGCTTATCCCGACAGGGGGTACCCTACGAGCAGTACTTC | TRBJ2-7 | TRBD1 | NA | 16 | TRBV7-8
CASSIRRGTTGNEQFF | TGTGCCAGTAGTATAAGGCGCGGGACGACAGGGAATGAGCAGTTCTTC | TRBJ2-1 | NA | NA | 16 | TRBV19
CASSPLDSPHEQFF | TGTGCCAGCTCACCCCTGGACAGCCCCCATGAGCAGTTCTTC | TRBJ2-1 | NA | NA | 14 | TRBV18
CASSPRGTTYEQYF | TGTGCCAGCAGCCCCAGGGGAACTACCTACGAGCAGTACTTC | TRBJ2-7 | NA | NA | 14 | TRBV14
CASRDGQGSSYEQYF | TGTGCCAGCAGGGATGGACAGGGGAGCTCCTACGAGCAGTACTTC | TRBJ2-7 | TRBD1 | NA | 15 | TRBV6-6
CASRAGETQYF | TGTGCCAGCAGGGCAGGGGAGACCCAGTACTTC | TRBJ2-5 | NA | NA | 11 | TRBV2
CASSLLTTGASSPSSPLHF | TGTGCCAGCAGTTTATTAACGACAGGGGCCTCTAGTCCTTCTTCACCCCTCCACTTT | TRBJ1-6 | TRBD1 | NA | 19 | TRBV27
CASSPTSSYEQYF | TGTGCCAGCTCACCAACAAGCTCCTACGAGCAGTACTTC | TRBJ2-7 | NA | NA | 13 | TRBV18
CASSPPRQGYNSPLHF | TGTGCCAGTAGTCCGCCCCGACAGGGGTATAATTCACCCCTCCACTTT | TRBJ1-6 | TRBD1 | NA | 16 | TRBV19
CAWRGFGHQPQHF | TGTGCCTGGAGGGGCTTCGGGCATCAGCCCCAGCATTTT | TRBJ1-5 | NA | once | 13 | TRBV30
CASSDLAGGYNEQFF | TGTGCCAGCAGTGACTTAGCGGGGGGGTACAATGAGCAGTTCTTC | TRBJ2-1 | TRBD2 | NA | 15 | TRBV6-4
CASNQGYDLGETQYF | TGTGCCAGCAACCAGGGTTACGATTTGGGAGAGACCCAGTACTTC | TRBJ2-5 | NA | NA | 15 | TRBV7-2
CASSSTQGNYGYTF | TGCGCCAGCAGCTCAACGCAGGGTAACTATGGCTACACCTTC | TRBJ1-2 | NA | NA | 14 | TRBV5-1
CASSLGLSVEQYF | TGTGCCAGCAGCTTAGGGCTGAGCGTCGAGCAGTACTTC | TRBJ2-7 | NA | NA | 13 | TRBV11-2
CSEGLEGQDEQFF | TGCAGCGAGGGACTAGAGGGCCAGGATGAGCAGTTCTTC | TRBJ2-1 | TRBD2 | few | 13 | TRBV29-1
CASSYDPARETQYF | TGTGCCAGCAGTTACGACCCCGCTCGTGAGACCCAGTACTTC | TRBJ2-5 | NA | NA | 14 | TRBV28
CASSPQGVPNEKLFF | TGTGCCAGCTCACCACAAGGGGTCCCCAATGAAAAACTGTTTTTT | TRBJ1-4 | NA | NA | 15 | TRBV18
CASSLSGANTGELFF | TGTGCCAGCAGCCTTAGCGGGGCGAACACCGGGGAGCTGTTTTTT | TRBJ2-2 | TRBD2 | NA | 15 | TRBV5-8
CASNQGTIYGYTF | TGTGCCAGCAATCAGGGAACCATCTATGGCTACACCTTC | TRBJ1-2 | NA | NA | 13 | TRBV28
CASSLGTGGGIEQFF | TGTGCCAGCAGCTTGGGGACAGGGGGCGGGATTGAGCAGTTCTTC | TRBJ2-1 | TRBD1 | NA | 15 | TRBV5-5
CASSATGQGNEKLFF | TGTGCCAGCAGCGCTACAGGGCAGGGTAATGAAAAACTGTTTTTT | TRBJ1-4 | NA | NA | 15 | TRBV9
CASSTSGWTSGSPSSYEQYF | TGTGCCAGCAGCACCTCGGGATGGACTAGCGGGAGCCCGTCATCCTACGAGCAGTACTTC | TRBJ2-7 | TRBD2 | NA | 20 | TRBV7-9
CASSQTTGYANSPLHF | TGTGCCAGCAGCCAAACGACAGGGTACGCTAATTCACCCCTCCACTTT | TRBJ1-6 | TRBD1 | NA | 16 | TRBV7-9
CASSLGGFSYEQYF | TGCGCCAGCAGCTTGGGAGGTTTCTCCTACGAGCAGTACTTC | TRBJ2-7 | NA | NA | 14 | TRBV5-1
CASSFFNGELFF | TGTGCCAGCAGCTTTTTTAACGGGGAGCTGTTTTTT | TRBJ2-2 | NA | NA | 12 | TRBV5-6